Shown below are 2 T cell receptor beta chains from a single sample sequenced in a study of tumor-infiltrating lymphocytes in primary liver carcinoma. Researchers drew blood RNA from unsorted whole blood and extracted germline DNA as well. From about 490 ng of total RNA, TCR beta-specific cDNA was reverse-transcribed using a constant-region primer. Three nested multiplex PCR rounds of slightly modified ARM-PCR generated TCR beta libraries. Amplification in the first two PCR rounds was performed using TRBV1-TRBV30 forward primers and a C-beta reverse primer for 10 cycles each. TCRdb processed the multiplex PCR reads anew with MiXCR; each CDR3 protein has one entry. The table lists about 300,000 distinct CDR3 sequences, over 55% of them singletons. Specimen: peripheral blood. The receptors here all came from a man aged 40-49 years with primary liver carcinoma and hepatitis B virus infection.

On this clonotype itself: The germline gene is not matched at one end of the junction; a read error may be the cause. The rearrangement uses TRBV12-5 and TRBJ2-7; unclear D gene. The CDR3 length is 15 residues. Germline V gene sequence: CDR1 LGHNT, CDR2 FRNRAP. CDR3: CASGLVERPTSEQCF. CDR3 sequence (DNA): TGTGCCAGTGGTTTGGTAGAACGACCCACCAGCGAGCAGTGCTTC.

The chain is built from TRBV23-1 and TRBJ1-2; possibly TRBD1 for D (5 bases). TRBV23-1 is known as an ORF, though its function is uncertain. This CDR3 has 14 amino acids. With 7 bases removed from V and 7 bases from J, the gap between germline ends came to 19 bases. In DNA, the CDR3 is TGCGCCAGCAACCGGGACGATAAGGGCTTTGGCTACACCTTC. Translation: CASNRDDKGFGYTF.